The 30 T cell receptor beta chains in this list originate from one sample, sequenced in a study of regulatory T cells in long-lasting Graves disease. Time point defined: persistent/refractory GD, antithyroid drugs over 5 years with positive TRAb. Isolated PBMC RNA provided the starting material for the TCR library. Arm-PCR of CDR3 regions and iRepertoire HTBI primers were the basis on which TCR beta libraries were built. TCRdb recomputed calls from the multiplex PCR reads with MiXCR, one row per CDR3 protein. The data contain about 340,000 distinct CDR3 sequences, around 20% of them seen just once; the ten biggest clones take up roughly 27%. Here the sequenced sample was peripheral blood mononuclear cells (PBMCs), taken when the disease was refractory, from a patient treated with antithyroid drugs. These TCRs come from a female donor with Graves disease.

CDR3 protein: CASSSGQEMQYF. CDR3 DNA: TGTGCCAGCAGCTCCGGACAAGAAATGCAGTATTTT. The chain combines TRBV7-2 with TRBJ2-3, with D possibly TRBD1 on 5 matching bases. Trimming cost V 4 bases and J 11 bases, with 13 bases left between them. The CDR3 has 12 amino acids. CDR1 is SGHTA, CDR2 FQGNSA, per germline.

A few counts support this clonotype. The J gene is TRBJ2-7, the V gene TRBV13, with 8 bases lining up with TRBD1. The length of the CDR3 is 14 residues. The ends lost 6 bases at V and 6 bases at J; junction bases unmatched: 10. Germline CDR1 reads PRHDT; CDR2 reads FYEKMQ (reference sequence). The CDR3 DNA is TGTGCCAGCAGACCGGCAGGACAGGGTTCCGAGCAGTACTTC. Its protein is CASRPAGQGSEQYF.

In this sample, this clonotype turned up a few times. The rearrangement links TRBV29-1 to TRBJ2-5; 7 bases are shared with TRBD2. The germline V gene encodes CDR1 SQVTM and CDR2 ANQGSEA. The CDR3 extends over 15 amino acids. After removal of 6 bases from V and 5 bases from J, the junction contained 15 bases not matched to a gene. The CDR3 loop reads CSVGGRGGGRETQYF. CDR3 sequence (DNA): TGCAGCGTGGGGGGGAGGGGAGGCGGCCGGGAGACCCAGTACTTC.

Details on this clonotype: Given a much more abundant clone one base away, this may be a read error. This chain uses TRBV12-3 or TRBV12-4 with TRBJ2-5; D might be TRBD2 (5 bases). The V end was cut by 0 bases, the J end by 4 bases, with 12 bases between. This CDR3 region has 15 residues. DNA for the CDR3: TGTGCCAGCAGTTTAGCGCCAGAGGGTAGAGAGACCCAGTACTTC. Its protein is CASSLAPEGRETQYF.

This clonotype has more than one count but fewer than ten. V gene TRBV4-2 combines with J gene TRBJ2-2; tentative D call: TRBD2 (5 bases). The CDR3 is 16 amino acids. The germline CDR1 and CDR2 sequences are LGHNA and YNFKEQ. V shed 0 bases and J shed 3 bases, with 11 bases lying between them. The CDR3 protein is CASSQEATSYTGELFF. For the CDR3, the DNA is TGTGCCAGCAGCCAAGAGGCCACTAGTTACACCGGGGAGCTGTTTTTT.

Many counts were recorded for this clonotype. The CDR3 DNA is TGCAGTGCTAGAGTGTCAGCCATCTCTGGAAACACCATATATTTT. This codes for CSARVSAISGNTIYF. J is TRBJ1-3 and V is TRBV20-1; no clear D. This CDR3 contains 15 residues. Germline V gene sequence: CDR1 DFQATT, CDR2 SNEGSKA (reference sequence). With 1 base removed from V and 0 bases from J, the gap between germline ends came to 10 bases.

The chain employs TRBV7-9 and TRBJ2-6; D uncertain. V gave up 1 base and J gave up 0 bases, with 7 bases separating them. CDR3 length equals 16 residues. Germline V gene sequence: CDR1 SEHNR, CDR2 FQNEAQ (reference sequence). CDR3 residues: CASSLGFPSGANVLTF. CDR3 DNA: TGTGCCAGCAGCTTAGGGTTCCCCTCTGGGGCCAACGTCCTGACTTTC.

This clonotype was counted at least ten times. The rearrangement links TRBV12-3 or TRBV12-4 to TRBJ2-2, with 7 bases matching TRBD2. With 7 bases clipped from V and 4 bases from J, the junction kept 9 bases outside the gene matches. The CDR3 is made up of 15 amino acids. CDR3: CASTIRRGFTGELFF. CDR3 DNA sequence: TGTGCCAGCACTATAAGGCGGGGGTTCACCGGGGAGCTGTTTTTT.

This clonotype turned up a few times. V and J are TRBV5-1 and TRBJ2-7; 11 bases map to TRBD2. Trimming cost V 4 bases and J 4 bases; bases outside gene matches: 22. This CDR3 has 20 residues. CDR1 is SGHRS, CDR2 YFSETQ, per germline. CDR3 residues: CASSLKVVLAGADLIYEQYF. The CDR3 DNA reads as TGCGCCAGCAGCCTAAAGGTGGTACTAGCGGGAGCGGACTTGATTTACGAGCAGTACTTC.

Concerning this clonotype: This may stem from a read error, because a much larger clone lies one nucleotide away. This rearrangement joins TRBV3-1 to TRBJ1-5; 11 bases fit TRBD1. The CDR3 is 14 amino acids. Germline assignment: CDR1 LGHDT and CDR2 YNNKEL (reference sequence). CDR3 nucleotides: TGTGCCAGCGGACAGGGGGCTAGCAATCAGCCCCGGCATTTT. Translated, it gives CASGQGASNQPRHF.

In the case of this clonotype: Possible read error: a much larger clone is one base away. The genes are TRBV7-9 and TRBJ2-5, with D tentatively TRBD1 (6 bases). V was trimmed by 6 bases and J by 5 bases, leaving 19 bases between them. Germline loops: CDR1 SEHNR, CDR2 FQNEAQ (reference sequence). The CDR3 is made up of 15 amino acids. CDR3 DNA: TGTGCCAGCAGATTAAGGGACACCAGGGAGGAGACCCAGTACTTC. This gives the protein CASRLRDTREETQYF.

The CDR3 nucleotides are TGCAGTGCTAGAGATTACAGGGCGTTAACTAGCACCCACGAGCAGTACTTC. This sequence encodes CSARDYRALTSTHEQYF. This sequence joins TRBV20-1 and TRBJ2-7, with D perhaps matching TRBD1 or TRBD2 (6 bases each). This CDR3 has 17 residues. Germline values: CDR1 DFQATT, CDR2 SNEGSKA (reference sequence). Between the trimmed V and J ends, which lost 0 bases and 5 bases, there was a span of 23 bases.

For this clonotype: This may be a read error, as it is one base from a much larger clone. The chain joins TRBV7-9 to TRBJ1-5; no clear D gene. Trimming shortened V by 1 base and J by 3 bases, and 7 bases separated the two germline ends. The CDR3 runs 14 residues. The V gene's germline CDR1 is SEHNR and CDR2 FQNEAQ (reference sequence). CDR3 residues: CASSLGANNQPQHF. The CDR3 region has the DNA TGTGCCAGCAGCTTAGGGGCGAACAATCAGCCCCAGCATTTT.

The gene calls are TRBV9 and TRBJ2-2; D unclear. V shed 7 bases and J shed 7 bases, with 14 bases lying between them. The CDR3 spans 13 residues. Germline V gene data show CDR1 as SGDLS and CDR2 as YYNGEE. The CDR3 DNA is TGTGCCAGCGGAGTGGGCGCGAACGGGGAGCTGTTTTTT. It translates to CASGVGANGELFF.

This clonotype was seen ten or more times. The CDR3 sequence: CATRGLGPGELFF. The CDR3, as DNA: TGTGCCACACGAGGGTTGGGCCCCGGGGAGCTGTTTTTT. V is TRBV2 and J is TRBJ2-2, with a weak D call TRBD2 (5 bases). CDR3 length: 13 residues. Deletions cut 10 bases from V and 6 bases from J, with 15 bases between. CDR1 SNHLY and CDR2 FYNNEI come from the germline V gene.

V and J are TRBV4-1 and TRBJ1-2; a weak D match, TRBD1 (5 bases). The ends were cut back, 5 bases at V and 8 bases at J, with 18 bases in the middle. This CDR3 spans 14 amino acids. From germline, CDR1 is MGHRA and CDR2 YSYEKL. The CDR3: CASSYLTGAEGYTF. For the CDR3, the DNA is TGCGCCAGCAGCTATCTAACCGGGGCGGAGGGCTACACCTTC.

This clonotype was counted ten times or more. V gene TRBV12-3 or TRBV12-4 combines with J gene TRBJ1-2; 7 bases are a match to TRBD1. There are 14 residues in the CDR3. The junction had 5 bases not matched to a gene; V was cut back by 3 bases and J by 4 bases. This chain's CDR3 is CASSFGDSTYGYTF. CDR3 in DNA: TGTGCCAGCAGTTTTGGGGACAGCACCTATGGCTACACCTTC.

The sample holds many counts of this clonotype. The genes are TRBV6-5 and TRBJ2-5; weak D call: TRBD2 (6 bases). Germline V gene data show CDR1 as MNHEY and CDR2 as SVGAGI. Trimming cost V 2 bases and J 5 bases, with 9 bases left between them. The CDR3 is made up of 13 amino acids. The DNA for the CDR3 is TGTGCCAGCAGTTACAGCGGAGGGGAGACCCAGTACTTC. Translated, it gives CASSYSGGETQYF.

The sample holds a few counts of this clonotype. The V call is TRBV15, the J call TRBJ2-5, with D perhaps matching TRBD2 (6 bases). Germline V gives CDR1 LNHNV, CDR2 YYDKDF (reference sequence). The CDR3 extends over 14 amino acids. V gave up 5 bases and J gave up 5 bases, with 15 bases separating them. CDR3 residues: CATSPSLGGETQYF. The CDR3 DNA follows: TGTGCCACCAGCCCTTCACTAGGAGGGGAGACCCAGTACTTC.

The chain is built from TRBV11-2 and TRBJ2-5; D ambiguous. Germline V gene data show CDR1 as SGHAT and CDR2 as FQNNGV. V lost 1 base and J lost 0, with 6 bases in between. This CDR3 is built from 14 residues. The CDR3 protein is CASSLGPYQETQYF. The CDR3 region has the DNA TGTGCCAGCAGCTTAGGCCCGTACCAAGAGACCCAGTACTTC. The full variable domain, in which reference TRBV11-2 and TRBJ2-5 provide the parts outside the CDR3, is EAGVAQSPRYKIIEKRQSVAFWCNPISGHATLYWYQQILGQGPKLLIQFQNNGVVDDSQLPKDRFSAERLKGVDSTLKIQPAKLEDSAVYLCASSLGPYQETQYFGPGTRLLVL.

On this clonotype: This may stem from a read error, because a much larger clone lies one nucleotide away. The V and J genes are TRBV6-1 and TRBJ2-5; D ambiguous. This CDR3 is 13 amino acids long. Germline CDR1 MNHNS, CDR2 SASEGT. V shed 3 bases and J shed 4 bases, with 9 bases lying between them. In DNA form, the CDR3 reads TGTGCCAGCAGTGATGAGGTGGGAGAGACCCAGTACTTC. Its translation is CASSDEVGETQYF.

This clonotype was seen a handful of times. The rearrangement uses TRBV4-2 and TRBJ1-2; possibly TRBD1 for D (5 bases). Trimming cost V 0 bases and J 3 bases, with 14 bases left between them. Germline CDR1 and CDR2: LGHNA and YNFKEQ. The CDR3 sequence is 16 residues long. The CDR3 region is CASSQDLTRVDYGYTF. CDR3 bases: TGTGCCAGCAGCCAAGATCTTACCAGGGTCGACTATGGCTACACCTTC.

This clonotype came up many times. This chain joins TRBV4-2 and TRBJ1-2; 9 bases agree with TRBD1. The germline V gene encodes CDR1 LGHNA and CDR2 YNFKEQ. V shed 0 bases and J 7 bases; nucleotides not matched to a gene: 9. This CDR3 region has 16 residues. CDR3 region: CASSQEQGAGMFGYTF. The CDR3 nucleotides read TGTGCCAGCAGCCAAGAACAGGGGGCTGGGATGTTTGGCTACACCTTC.

This clonotype was counted at least ten times. The V call is TRBV9, the J call TRBJ2-7; 9 nucleotides line up with TRBD2. CDR3 length equals 14 residues. Germline-derived CDR1 and CDR2 are SGDLS and YYNGEE. J lost 4 bases, V lost 0 bases, and 2 bases had no gene match. CDR3 sequence reads: CASSVGLAGYEQYF. CDR3 DNA sequence: TGTGCCAGCAGCGTAGGGCTAGCGGGATACGAGCAGTACTTC.

A few counts support this clonotype. This chain connects TRBV19 to TRBJ1-3; D unresolved. The CDR3 contains 15 residues. Germline CDR1 reads LNHDA; CDR2 reads SQIVND (reference sequence). V was trimmed by 5 bases and J by 0 bases, leaving 11 bases between them. The CDR3 protein is CASSLDGASGNTIYF. The CDR3 DNA follows: TGTGCCAGTAGTTTGGACGGAGCCTCTGGAAACACCATATATTTT.

This clonotype was counted ten times or more. The V call is TRBV11-2, the J call TRBJ2-7; 10 nucleotides agree with TRBD1. J lost 5 bases, V lost 5 bases, and 6 bases had no gene match. This CDR3 comprises 14 residues. Germline CDR1 is SGHAT and CDR2 is FQNNGV. The CDR3 region has the DNA TGTGCCAGCAGCCTGGGACAGGGGTTCAACGAGCAGTACTTC. Protein: CASSLGQGFNEQYF.

This clonotype was found many times. The V and J genes are TRBV6-2 or TRBV6-3 and TRBJ2-5; TRBD2 matches at 10 bases. CDR1 and CDR2 from the germline V gene are MNHEY and SVGEGT. V lost 6 bases, J lost 0 bases, and 19 bases stayed unmatched. The CDR3 covers 20 residues. The CDR3 DNA is TGTGCCAGCAGCCCCTGGCGTTGGCTAGCGGGAGCCCAAAACCAAGAGACCCAGTACTTC. Translating gives CASSPWRWLAGAQNQETQYF.

The chain has TRBV5-1 and TRBJ2-7; TRBD1 matches at 7 bases. The germline CDR1 and CDR2 sequences are SGHRS and YFSETQ. Trimming cost V 4 bases and J 0 bases; bases outside gene matches: 7. The CDR3 spans 15 residues. The CDR3 region is CASSARQGSSYEQYF. The CDR3 bases are TGCGCCAGCAGCGCTCGACAGGGAAGCTCCTACGAGCAGTACTTC.

The table lists this clonotype with many counts. The V call is TRBV6-5, the J call TRBJ2-7; D ambiguous. The CDR3 length is 15 residues. In germline, CDR1 is MNHEY, CDR2 SVGAGI. V lost 1 base, J lost 3 bases, and 13 bases lay in between. CDR3 nucleotides: TGTGCCAGCAGTTACTTCGCCAGGTCGCGCTACGAGCAGTACTTC. This codes for CASSYFARSRYEQYF.

J is TRBJ1-2 and V is TRBV7-2; D gene ambiguous. CDR1 and CDR2 from the germline V gene are SGHTA and FQGNSA. Trimming cost V 1 base and J 3 bases, with 12 bases left between them. The CDR3 is 15 residues long. CDR3 loop: CASSLGAPPDYGYTF. The DNA of the CDR3 is TGTGCCAGCAGCTTAGGAGCCCCACCAGACTATGGCTACACCTTC. The full variable domain, with the rest looked up from reference TRBV7-2 and TRBJ1-2, is GAGVSQSPSNKVTEKGKDVELRCDPISGHTALYWYRQSLGQGLEFLIYFQGNSAPDKSGLPSDRFSAERTGGSVSTLTIQRTQQEDSAVYLCASSLGAPPDYGYTFGSGTRLTVV.